One and the same sample provided the 9 T cell receptor beta chains below, sequenced in a study of cytomegalovirus exposure and HLA in healthy donors. The PCR had 60 Vbeta and 13 Jbeta primers. Assay used: immunoSEQ multiplex PCR; TCRdb lists only in-frame clones, some missing. The sample holds more than 100,000 clones, approximately 84% seen once. Sequencing input: PBMCs. The receptor source for this set is a woman between 18 and 30 years old in good health and CMV-seronegative.

J is TRBJ2-2 and V is TRBV7-2, with 9 positions matching TRBD2. The V gene's germline CDR1 is SGHTA and CDR2 FQGNSA. J gave up 1 base and V 6 bases, and 6 bases lay outside the gene matches. CDR3 size: 16 residues. As DNA, the CDR3 is TGTGCCAGCAGGGCCAGCGGGAGGCAGAACACCGGGGAGCTGTTTTTT. Protein sequence: CASRASGRQNTGELFF. The full variable domain, in which reference TRBV7-2 and TRBJ2-2 provide the parts outside the CDR3, is GAGVSQSPSNKVTEKGKDVELRCDPISGHTALYWYRQSLGQGLEFLIYFQGNSAPDKSGLPSDRFSAERTGGSVSTLTIQRTQQEDSAVYLCASRASGRQNTGELFFGEGSRLTVL.

The chain couples TRBV5-1 to TRBJ2-2, with 8 bases matching TRBD2. This CDR3 region has 15 residues. CDR1 is SGHRS and CDR2 is YFSETQ in the germline V gene. Trimming took 2 bases from V and 0 from J; bases not matched to a gene: 0. The CDR3 nucleotides are TGCGCCAGCAGCTTTAGCGGGACGAACACCGGGGAGCTGTTTTTT. It specifies CASSFSGTNTGELFF.

This clone has only one observation. The J gene is TRBJ2-7, the V gene TRBV7-2; possibly TRBD2 for D (5 bases). This CDR3 has 14 amino acids. CDR1 is SGHTA and CDR2 is FQGNSA in the germline V gene. The ends were cut back, 6 bases at V and 4 bases at J, with 16 bases in the middle. CDR3 in amino acids: CASSTADFPYEQYF. In DNA, the CDR3 is TGTGCCAGCAGTACCGCGGACTTCCCATACGAGCAGTACTTC.

This clone has a single count. The chain combines TRBV5-1 with TRBJ2-3, with D possibly being TRBD1 (7 bases). Trimming took off 3 bases at V and 3 bases at J, with 14 bases between the two ends. Germline V lookup: CDR1 SGHRS, CDR2 YFSETQ. The CDR3 sequence is 15 residues long. This CDR3 reads CASSWPPGGTDTQYF. The CDR3 coding sequence is TGCGCCAGCAGCTGGCCCCCAGGGGGGACAGATACGCAGTATTTT. The full variable domain, rest sourced from reference TRBV5-1 and TRBJ2-3, is KAGVTQTPRYLIKTRGQQVTLSCSPISGHRSVSWYQQTPGQGLQFLFEYFSETQRNKGNFPGRFSGRQFSNSRSEMNVSTLELGDSALYLCASSWPPGGTDTQYFGPGTRLTVL.

This chain connects TRBV9 to TRBJ2-5; D is undetermined. Trimming took off 0 bases at V and 5 bases at J, with 14 bases between the two ends. Germline CDR1 SGDLS, CDR2 YYNGEE. There are 15 residues in the CDR3. The CDR3 loop is CASSVDGTGWETQYF. CDR3 sequence (DNA): TGTGCCAGCAGCGTAGATGGTACCGGGTGGGAGACCCAGTACTTC.

The genes are TRBV11-2 and TRBJ2-2; 9 nucleotides line up with TRBD2. The CDR3 totals 18 residues. Germline V gives CDR1 SGHAT, CDR2 FQNNGV. J gave up 7 bases and V 5 bases, and 17 bases lay outside the gene matches. CDR3 loop: CASSPQAGGRAEDGELFF. CDR3 DNA: TGTGCCAGCAGCCCCCAGGCGGGCGGGAGGGCCGAGGACGGGGAGCTGTTTTTT.

The chain couples TRBV6-1 to TRBJ2-1; TRBD1 matches 10 bases. Germline-derived CDR1 and CDR2 are MNHNS and SASEGT. This CDR3 region has 14 residues. V was clipped by 7 bases and J by 2 bases; unmatched bases: 2. The CDR3 loop reads CASKGQGPYNEQFF. The CDR3, as DNA: TGTGCCAGCAAGGGACAGGGGCCCTACAATGAGCAGTTCTTC.

The V call is TRBV6-1, the J call TRBJ2-5, with 11 positions matching TRBD2. The CDR3 consists of 15 residues. Looked up from germline, CDR1 is MNHNS and CDR2 is SASEGT. J was trimmed by 5 bases and V by 0 bases; bases with no gene match: 2. CDR3 DNA sequence: TGTGCCAGCAGTGAAGCAATAGCGGGGGGGGAGACCCAGTACTTC. Protein product: CASSEAIAGGETQYF.

A few counts support this clone. This chain links TRBV5-4 with TRBJ2-4, with a tentative D call TRBD2 (6 bases). Germline V lookup: CDR1 SGHNT, CDR2 YYREEE (reference sequence). V was shortened by 2 bases and J by 8 bases, with 11 bases between the two germline ends. The CDR3 covers 13 residues. CDR3 sequence (DNA): TGTGCCAGCAGCTTCGCGGGAAAGGACATTCAGTACTTC. Protein sequence: CASSFAGKDIQYF.